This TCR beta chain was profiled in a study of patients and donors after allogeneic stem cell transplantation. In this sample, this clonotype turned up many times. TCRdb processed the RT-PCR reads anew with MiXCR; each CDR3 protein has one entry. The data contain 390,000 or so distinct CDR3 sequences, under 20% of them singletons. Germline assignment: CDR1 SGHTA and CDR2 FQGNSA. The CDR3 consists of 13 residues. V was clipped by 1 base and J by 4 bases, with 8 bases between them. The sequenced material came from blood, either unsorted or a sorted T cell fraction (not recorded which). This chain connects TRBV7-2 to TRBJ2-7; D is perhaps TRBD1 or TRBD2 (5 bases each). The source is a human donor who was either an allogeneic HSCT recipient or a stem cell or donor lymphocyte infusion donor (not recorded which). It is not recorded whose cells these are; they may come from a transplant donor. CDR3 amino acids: CASSLEGRYEQYF. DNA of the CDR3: TGTGCCAGCAGCTTAGAGGGGAGATACGAGCAGTACTTC.